The source of this T cell receptor beta chain is a study of monozygotic twins with inflammatory bowel disease. Following a re-call of the 5' RACE reads, TCRdb has one entry per CDR3 protein and lacks DNA. The sample has fewer than 400,000 distinct CDR3 sequences, and its top ten clones hold 5.5% to 6.5%. This CDR3 spans 15 amino acids. Per germline, CDR1 SGHTA and CDR2 FQGNSA. The total RNA came straight from whole blood, and T cells were not sorted beforehand. The material sequenced was blood. This rearrangement joins TRBV7-2 to TRBJ2-2; TCRdb's D call, TRBD1, is unchecked because there is no DNA. This TCR was sampled from a human donor with ulcerative colitis or Crohn's disease, or a healthy co-twin of an affected twin (not recorded which). The CDR3 here is CASSLVDRNGGELFF.